The sequence of this TCR beta chain was determined in a study of T cell responses to AZD1222 COVID-19 vaccine. This CDR3 contains 14 residues. The V gene's germline CDR1 is SGHRS and CDR2 YFSETQ. V shed 0 bases and J shed 8 bases, with 14 bases lying between them. A remark on this clone: No antigen is known for it.

Study results and caveats: None of the repertoires were sampled until the peak T cell response had passed. Females outnumbered males among donors, who were mostly white British; clonal diversity was possibly underestimated. AZD1222 recipients seropositive at baseline numbered only 5 or 6. CD4 TCRs linked to vaccination spanned spike, dominating at 160-218 and 743-854.

Assay: immunoSEQ multiplex PCR; the TCRdb copy retains only in-frame clones and omits some. The sample carries approximately 130,000 clones, roughly nine tenths recorded once. The input for sequencing was peripheral blood, taken 28 days after the second AZD1222 dose. The chain has TRBV5-1 and TRBJ1-2; no clear D gene. This TCR derives from an adult who received the AZD1222 COVID-19 vaccine. CDR3 region: CASSLGQSNPGYTF. The CDR3 nucleotides read TGCGCCAGCAGCTTGGGGCAGTCAAACCCGGGCTACACCTTC.